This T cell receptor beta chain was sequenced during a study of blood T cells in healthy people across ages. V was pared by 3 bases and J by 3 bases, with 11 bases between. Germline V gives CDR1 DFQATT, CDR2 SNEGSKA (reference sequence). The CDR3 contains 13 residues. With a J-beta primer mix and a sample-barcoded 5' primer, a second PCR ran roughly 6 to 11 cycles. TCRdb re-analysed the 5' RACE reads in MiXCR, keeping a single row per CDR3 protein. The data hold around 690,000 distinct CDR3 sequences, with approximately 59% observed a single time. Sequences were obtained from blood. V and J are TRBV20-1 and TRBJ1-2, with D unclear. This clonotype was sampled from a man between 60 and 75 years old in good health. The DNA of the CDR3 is TGCAGTGCTAGGGAGGGTCAGGACTATGGCTACACCTTC. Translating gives CSAREGQDYGYTF.